The clone carrying this T cell receptor (beta chain) has a handful of counts. The data stem from a study of T cells in Graves' hyperthyroidism and ophthalmopathy. Germline lookup yields CDR1 DFQATT and CDR2 SNEGSKA (reference sequence). The CDR3 has 18 residues. It was RNA transcripts that yielded the amplified TCR beta CDR3 regions. First-round RT-PCR targeting the TCR CDR3 was performed with the HTBI primer set. TCRdb fed the multiplex PCR reads into MiXCR, producing one record per CDR3 protein. The sample shows tens of thousands of distinct CDR3 sequences, 40% to 60% of them seen only once. Sequenced input: blood. This sequence originates from a man aged 40-50 years with Graves' ophthalmopathy. V is TRBV20-1 and J is TRBJ2-5, with D perhaps assigned TRBD1 or TRBD2 (6 bases each). The CDR3 is CRGVGAGTGGSSWETQYF. CDR3 DNA sequence: TGCAGGGGGGTGGGGGCTGGCACCGGGGGATCGTCGTGGGAGACCCAGTACTTC.